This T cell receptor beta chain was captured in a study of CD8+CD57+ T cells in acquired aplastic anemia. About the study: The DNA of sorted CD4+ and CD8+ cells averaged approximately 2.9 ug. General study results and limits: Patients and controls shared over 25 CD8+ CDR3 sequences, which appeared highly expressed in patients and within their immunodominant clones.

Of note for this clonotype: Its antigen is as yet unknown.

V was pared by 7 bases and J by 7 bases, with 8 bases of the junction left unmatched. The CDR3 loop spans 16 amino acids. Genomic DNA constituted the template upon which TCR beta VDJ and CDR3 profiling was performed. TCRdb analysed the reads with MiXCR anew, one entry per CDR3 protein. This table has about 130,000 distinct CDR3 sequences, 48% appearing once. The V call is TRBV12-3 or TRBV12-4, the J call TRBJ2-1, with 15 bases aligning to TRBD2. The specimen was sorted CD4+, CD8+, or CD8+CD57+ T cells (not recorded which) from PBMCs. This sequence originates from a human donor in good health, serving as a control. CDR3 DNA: TGTGCCAGCATCCTTGGGACTAGCGGGGGGATGAATGAGCAGTTCTTC. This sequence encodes CASILGTSGGMNEQFF.